These T cell receptor beta chains were read from a single sample in a study of CD8+CD57+ T cells in acquired aplastic anemia. TCRdb itself ran the reads through MiXCR, one entry per CDR3 protein. The sample gives fewer than 200,000 distinct CDR3 sequences, about 45% of which show up once; 1.1% is in the top ten. Sequenced input: sorted CD4+, CD8+, or CD8+CD57+ T cells (not recorded which) from PBMCs. All receptors come from a human donor with aplastic anemia. Each CDR3 is given with its conserved first and last residue. Fields, in order: CDR3 DNA, CDR3 protein, clone size, V gene, J gene, D gene. The D gene is left open where the match is weak. Clone size is not always given. Where it is, it says once, few, many or a class for expanded clones.

CDR3nt: TGCAGTGCCCCGGAGGGGGCCCTCCATAATTCACCCCTCCACTTT
CDR3aa: CSAPEGALHNSPLHF
abundance: many
v_gene: TRBV20-1
j_gene: TRBJ1-6
d_gene: TRBD1

CDR3nt: TGTGCCAGCAGTGAAACTAGCGGGGGGCACAATGAGCAGTTCTTC
CDR3aa: CASSETSGGHNEQFF
abundance: once
v_gene: TRBV6-1
j_gene: TRBJ2-1
d_gene: TRBD2

CDR3nt: TGCGCCAGCGGGGGTGAGGGGTGGGCCGCTGAAGCTTTCTTT
CDR3aa: CASGGEGWAAEAFF
abundance: .
v_gene: TRBV5-1
j_gene: TRBJ1-1
d_gene: .

CDR3nt: TGCGCCAGCAGCTGGGGGGGGGCAGATTTCGAGCAGTACTTC
CDR3aa: CASSWGGADFEQYF
abundance: once
v_gene: TRBV5-1
j_gene: TRBJ2-7
d_gene: .

CDR3nt: TGCAGTTTAGCGGGGACAGATACGCAGTATTTT
CDR3aa: CSLAGTDTQYF
abundance: .
v_gene: TRBV20-1
j_gene: TRBJ2-3
d_gene: TRBD2

CDR3nt: TGTGCCACGGGGACAGGGGGCCTGAACACTGAAGCTTTCTTT
CDR3aa: CATGTGGLNTEAFF
abundance: .
v_gene: TRBV2
j_gene: TRBJ1-1
d_gene: TRBD1

CDR3nt: TGCGCCAGCATAGAGGTAGCGGGGACCACCGGGGAGCTGTTTTTT
CDR3aa: CASIEVAGTTGELFF
abundance: many
v_gene: TRBV5-1
j_gene: TRBJ2-2
d_gene: TRBD2

CDR3nt: TGCAGCGGGGGCCATACGAGGGAGCAGTACTTC
CDR3aa: CSGGHTREQYF
abundance: .
v_gene: TRBV29-1
j_gene: TRBJ2-7
d_gene: .

CDR3nt: TGCAGCGTCGTAGGACAGGGTACACTCTACGAGCAGTACTTC
CDR3aa: CSVVGQGTLYEQYF
abundance: once
v_gene: TRBV29-1
j_gene: TRBJ2-7
d_gene: TRBD1

CDR3nt: TGTGCCAGCAGTTACTCGACGTGGTGGAGTGAGCAGTTCTTC
CDR3aa: CASSYSTWWSEQFF
abundance: .
v_gene: TRBV6-2/TRBV6-3
j_gene: TRBJ2-1
d_gene: .

CDR3nt: TGTGCCAGCTCACCACCGGTCCTAGCGGGGGGGGGTGAGCAGTTCTTC
CDR3aa: CASSPPVLAGGGEQFF
abundance: few
v_gene: TRBV18
j_gene: TRBJ2-1
d_gene: TRBD2

CDR3nt: TGCAGTGCTCCCCCCGAGACTAGCGGGAGTGGGACCCAGTACTTC
CDR3aa: CSAPPETSGSGTQYF
abundance: .
v_gene: TRBV20-1
j_gene: TRBJ2-5
d_gene: TRBD2

CDR3nt: TGTGCCAGCAGATGGACTTTCCTCTCCTACGAGCAGTACTTC
CDR3aa: CASRWTFLSYEQYF
abundance: .
v_gene: TRBV2
j_gene: TRBJ2-7
d_gene: .

CDR3nt: TGCAGCGTTTCGGGACAGGGGGGTAGGGCTTTCTTT
CDR3aa: CSVSGQGGRAFF
abundance: few
v_gene: TRBV29-1
j_gene: TRBJ1-1
d_gene: TRBD1

CDR3nt: TGCGCCAGCAGCTCGGGACTAGCGGAGGCAGAGGAGCTGTTTTTT
CDR3aa: CASSSGLAEAEELFF
abundance: many
v_gene: TRBV5-1
j_gene: TRBJ2-2
d_gene: TRBD2

CDR3nt: TGCAGCGTCGACCCGGGACAGGGTAAATACGAGCAGTACTTC
CDR3aa: CSVDPGQGKYEQYF
abundance: .
v_gene: TRBV29-1
j_gene: TRBJ2-7
d_gene: TRBD1

CDR3nt: TGTGCCATTTACGAATGGGGGGAAGCTTTCTTT
CDR3aa: CAIYEWGEAFF
abundance: .
v_gene: TRBV10-3
j_gene: TRBJ1-1
d_gene: .

CDR3nt: TGTGCCAGCAGTTACACAGGGGATACGCAGTATTTT
CDR3aa: CASSYTGDTQYF
abundance: .
v_gene: TRBV6-2/TRBV6-3
j_gene: TRBJ2-3
d_gene: .

CDR3nt: TGTGCCACCAGCAGGGAGGGAGACACTGAAGCTTTCTTT
CDR3aa: CATSREGDTEAFF
abundance: .
v_gene: TRBV15
j_gene: TRBJ1-1
d_gene: .

CDR3nt: TGTGCCAGCAGCCCCTCACGAGCTGAAGCTTTCTTT
CDR3aa: CASSPSRAEAFF
abundance: .
v_gene: TRBV7-2
j_gene: TRBJ1-1
d_gene: .

CDR3nt: TGCGCCAGCAGCTTGCGGGGGGGAACAGGACACTACAATGAGCAGTTCTTC
CDR3aa: CASSLRGGTGHYNEQFF
abundance: .
v_gene: TRBV5-1
j_gene: TRBJ2-1
d_gene: TRBD2

CDR3nt: TGCAGCGTGGAAAGGGACGGCCCCAGCGAGCAGTACTTC
CDR3aa: CSVERDGPSEQYF
abundance: .
v_gene: TRBV29-1
j_gene: TRBJ2-7
d_gene: .

CDR3nt: TGCAGTGCTCCCCCTAGCGGGAACCAAGAGACCCAGTACTTC
CDR3aa: CSAPPSGNQETQYF
abundance: .
v_gene: TRBV20-1
j_gene: TRBJ2-5
d_gene: TRBD2

CDR3nt: TGTGCCAGCAGTTACTCGAATGGCCCGTCCGGGGAGCTGTTTTTT
CDR3aa: CASSYSNGPSGELFF
abundance: .
v_gene: TRBV6-5
j_gene: TRBJ2-2
d_gene: .

CDR3nt: TGTGCCAGCAGCCCGACGGGGTCTCAGCCCCAGCATTTT
CDR3aa: CASSPTGSQPQHF
abundance: few
v_gene: TRBV2
j_gene: TRBJ1-5
d_gene: .

CDR3nt: TGTGCCAGCAGTGTAGATTGGCCCACCGGGGAGCTGTTTTTT
CDR3aa: CASSVDWPTGELFF
abundance: once
v_gene: TRBV2
j_gene: TRBJ2-2
d_gene: .

CDR3nt: TGTGCCACCTCTAAGGGGGGGGAATACAATGAGCAGTTCTTC
CDR3aa: CATSKGGEYNEQFF
abundance: many
v_gene: TRBV7-8
j_gene: TRBJ2-1
d_gene: .

CDR3nt: TGCAGTGCTAGAGGACGTGGGGGGTATGACTATGGCTACACCTTC
CDR3aa: CSARGRGGYDYGYTF
abundance: .
v_gene: TRBV20-1
j_gene: TRBJ1-2
d_gene: .

CDR3nt: TGTGCCAGCAGCCAAGATGGGGCTCTAGCGGGGCAAGAGACCCAGTACTTC
CDR3aa: CASSQDGALAGQETQYF
abundance: many
v_gene: TRBV14
j_gene: TRBJ2-5
d_gene: TRBD2